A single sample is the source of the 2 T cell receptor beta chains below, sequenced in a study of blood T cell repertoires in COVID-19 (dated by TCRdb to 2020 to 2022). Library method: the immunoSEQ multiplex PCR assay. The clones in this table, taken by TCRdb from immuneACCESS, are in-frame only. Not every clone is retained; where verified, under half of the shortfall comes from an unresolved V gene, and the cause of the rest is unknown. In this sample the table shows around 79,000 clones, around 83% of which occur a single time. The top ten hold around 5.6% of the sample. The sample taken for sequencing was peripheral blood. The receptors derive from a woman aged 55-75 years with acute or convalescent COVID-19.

The CDR3 sequence: CASSYRTGGEGEQFF. CDR3 bases: TGTGCCAGCAGTTACCGGACAGGGGGAGAAGGTGAGCAGTTCTTC. The chain recombines TRBV6-5 with TRBJ2-1, with 10 bases fitting TRBD1. Looked up from germline, CDR1 is MNHEY and CDR2 is SVGAGI. This CDR3 contains 15 residues. Trimming cost V 2 bases and J 9 bases; bases outside gene matches: 7.

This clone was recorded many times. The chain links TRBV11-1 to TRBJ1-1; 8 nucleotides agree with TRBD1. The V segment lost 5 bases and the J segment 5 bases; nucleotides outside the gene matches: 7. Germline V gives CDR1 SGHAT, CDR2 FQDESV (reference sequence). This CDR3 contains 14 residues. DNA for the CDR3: TGTGCCAGCAGCCCAAGCCGGACAGGGACTGAAGCTTTCTTT. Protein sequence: CASSPSRTGTEAFF.